This T cell receptor beta chain came from a study of CD8+ T cells in alopecia areata. Study-level background: A 6-month off-drug phase came after tofacitinib, which had lasted 6 to 18 months.

Germline CDR1 PRHDT, CDR2 FYEKMQ (reference sequence). Trimming cost V 7 bases and J 1 base, with 10 bases left between them. The CDR3 runs to 13 residues. Noted treatment: oral pan-JAK inhibitor, 5-10 mg twice daily. It was cDNA, reverse transcribed from extracted RNA, that served as the sequencing template. Sequenced by immunoSEQ multiplex PCR; TCRdb stores in-frame clones only, minus some. Here the sample spans about 150,000 clones, about 51% being singletons. The chain joins TRBV13 to TRBJ2-5; the D is unclear. The material was CD8+ T cells sorted from blood, obtained at week 4, from a patient treated with tofacitinib. This clonotype originated in a human donor with alopecia areata. DNA for the CDR3: TGTGCCAGCACCGAGACACCCCAAGAGACCCAGTACTTC. Encoded protein: CASTETPQETQYF.